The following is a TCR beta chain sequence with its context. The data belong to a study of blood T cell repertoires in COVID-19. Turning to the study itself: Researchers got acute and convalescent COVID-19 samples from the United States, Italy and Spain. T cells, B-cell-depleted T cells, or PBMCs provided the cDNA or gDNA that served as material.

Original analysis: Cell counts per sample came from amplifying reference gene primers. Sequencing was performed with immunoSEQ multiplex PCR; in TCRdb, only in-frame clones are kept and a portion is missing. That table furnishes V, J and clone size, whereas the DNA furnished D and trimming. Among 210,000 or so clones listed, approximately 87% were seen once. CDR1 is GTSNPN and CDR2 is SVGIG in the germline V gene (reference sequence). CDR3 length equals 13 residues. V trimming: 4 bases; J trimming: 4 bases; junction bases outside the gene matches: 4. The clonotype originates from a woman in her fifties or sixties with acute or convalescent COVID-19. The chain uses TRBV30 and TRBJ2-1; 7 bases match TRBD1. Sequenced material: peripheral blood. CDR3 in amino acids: CAWKDRKYNEQFF. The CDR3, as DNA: TGTGCCTGGAAGGACAGGAAATACAATGAGCAGTTCTTC.